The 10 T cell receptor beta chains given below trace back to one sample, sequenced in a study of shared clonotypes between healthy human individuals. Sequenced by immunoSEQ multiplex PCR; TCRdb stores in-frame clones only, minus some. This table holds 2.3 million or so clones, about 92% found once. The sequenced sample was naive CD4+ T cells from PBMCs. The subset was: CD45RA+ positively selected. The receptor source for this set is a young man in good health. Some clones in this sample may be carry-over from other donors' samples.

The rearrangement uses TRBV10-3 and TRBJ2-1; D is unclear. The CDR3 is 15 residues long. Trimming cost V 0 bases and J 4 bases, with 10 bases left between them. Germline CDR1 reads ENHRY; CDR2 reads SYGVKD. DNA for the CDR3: TGTGCCATCAGTGAGTCCCGGAGCGTATACAATGAGCAGTTCTTC. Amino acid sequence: CAISESRSVYNEQFF.

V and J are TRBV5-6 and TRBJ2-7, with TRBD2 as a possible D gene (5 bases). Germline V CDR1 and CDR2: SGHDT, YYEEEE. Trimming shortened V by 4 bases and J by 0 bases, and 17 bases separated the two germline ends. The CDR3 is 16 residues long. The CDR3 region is CASSVRGGGSSYEQYF. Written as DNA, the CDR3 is TGTGCCAGCAGCGTACGGGGTGGCGGTTCCTCCTACGAGCAGTACTTC.

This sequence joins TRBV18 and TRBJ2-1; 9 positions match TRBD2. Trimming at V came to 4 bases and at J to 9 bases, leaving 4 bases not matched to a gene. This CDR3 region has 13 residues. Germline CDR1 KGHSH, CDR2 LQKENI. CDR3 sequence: CASSHPSGIEQFF. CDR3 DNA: TGTGCCAGCTCACATCCTAGCGGGATTGAGCAGTTCTTC.

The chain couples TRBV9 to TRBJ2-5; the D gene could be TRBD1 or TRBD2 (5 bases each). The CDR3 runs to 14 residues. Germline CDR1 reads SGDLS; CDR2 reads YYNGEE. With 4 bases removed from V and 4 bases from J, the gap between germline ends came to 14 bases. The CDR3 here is CASSPGTAGETQYF. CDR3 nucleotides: TGTGCCAGCAGCCCGGGGACGGCAGGAGAGACCCAGTACTTC. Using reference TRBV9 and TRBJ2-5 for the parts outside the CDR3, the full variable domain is DSGVTQTPKHLITATGQRVTLRCSPRSGDLSVYWYQQSLDQGLQFLIQYYNGEERAKGNILERFSAQQFPDLHSELNLSSLELGDSALYFCASSPGTAGETQYFGPGTRLLVL.

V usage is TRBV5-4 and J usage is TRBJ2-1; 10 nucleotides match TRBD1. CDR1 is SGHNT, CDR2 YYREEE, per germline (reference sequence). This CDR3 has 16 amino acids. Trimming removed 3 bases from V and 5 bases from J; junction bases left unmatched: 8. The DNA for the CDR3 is TGTGCCAGCAGCTCCCTCATAGGGACAGGGGACAATGAGCAGTTCTTC. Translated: CASSSLIGTGDNEQFF.

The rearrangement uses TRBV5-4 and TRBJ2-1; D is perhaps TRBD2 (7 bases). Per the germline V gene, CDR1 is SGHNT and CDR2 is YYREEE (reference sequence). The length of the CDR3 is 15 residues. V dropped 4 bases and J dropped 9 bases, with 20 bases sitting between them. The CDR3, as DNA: TGTGCCAGCAGCCTTTCGAGGGGGGGAAACCGTGAGCAGTTCTTC. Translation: CASSLSRGGNREQFF.

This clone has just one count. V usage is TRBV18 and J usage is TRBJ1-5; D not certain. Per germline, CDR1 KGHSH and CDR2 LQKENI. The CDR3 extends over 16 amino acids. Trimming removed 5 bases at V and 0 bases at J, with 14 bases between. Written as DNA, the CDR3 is TGTGCCAGCTCAAGGTCCGGACCGAATAGCAATCAGCCCCAGCATTTT. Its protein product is CASSRSGPNSNQPQHF. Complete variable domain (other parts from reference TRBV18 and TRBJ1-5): NAGVMQNPRHLVRRRGQEARLRCSPMKGHSHVYWYRQLPEEGLKFMVYLQKENIIDESGMPKERFSAEFPKEGPSILRIQQVVRGDSAAYFCASSRSGPNSNQPQHFGDGTRLSIL.

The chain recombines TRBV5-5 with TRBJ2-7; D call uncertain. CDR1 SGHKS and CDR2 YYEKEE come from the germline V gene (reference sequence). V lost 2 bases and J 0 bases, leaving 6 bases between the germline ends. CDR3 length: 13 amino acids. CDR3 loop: CASSLVFSYEQYF. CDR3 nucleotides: TGTGCCAGCAGCTTAGTTTTCTCCTACGAGCAGTACTTC.

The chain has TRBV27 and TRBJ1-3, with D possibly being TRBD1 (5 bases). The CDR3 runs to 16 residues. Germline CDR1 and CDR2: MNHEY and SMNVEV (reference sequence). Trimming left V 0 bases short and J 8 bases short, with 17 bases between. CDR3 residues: CASSLSKRQLGYTIYF. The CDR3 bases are TGTGCCAGCAGTTTATCTAAACGACAGCTCGGCTACACCATATATTTT.

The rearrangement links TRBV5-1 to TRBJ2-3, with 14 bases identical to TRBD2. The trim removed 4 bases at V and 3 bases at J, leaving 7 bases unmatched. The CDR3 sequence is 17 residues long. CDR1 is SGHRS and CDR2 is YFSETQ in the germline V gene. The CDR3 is CASSPGTSGSSTDTQYF. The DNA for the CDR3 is TGCGCCAGCAGCCCTGGGACTAGCGGGAGTAGTACAGATACGCAGTATTTT.